Listed here is a single TCR beta chain. The data originate from a study of blood T cell repertoires in COVID-19. At the level of the study: T cells, B-cell-depleted T cells, or PBMCs provided the cDNA or gDNA that served as material.

Produced via immunoSEQ multiplex PCR; TCRdb's table is partial and in-frame only. The sample lists more than 100,000 clones; roughly 80% were seen once. This receptor was taken from a woman between 50 and 59 years old with acute or convalescent COVID-19. Sequenced input: peripheral blood.

CDR3 sequence (DNA): TGTGCCAGCAGTCGAACCGGGACTATGATGTACGAGCAGTACTTC. As protein: CASSRTGTMMYEQYF. This chain connects TRBV2 to TRBJ2-7, with 7 bases lining up with TRBD2. V trimming: 5 bases; J trimming: 4 bases; junction bases outside the gene matches: 11. There are 15 residues in the CDR3. CDR1 SNHLY and CDR2 FYNNEI come from the germline V gene.